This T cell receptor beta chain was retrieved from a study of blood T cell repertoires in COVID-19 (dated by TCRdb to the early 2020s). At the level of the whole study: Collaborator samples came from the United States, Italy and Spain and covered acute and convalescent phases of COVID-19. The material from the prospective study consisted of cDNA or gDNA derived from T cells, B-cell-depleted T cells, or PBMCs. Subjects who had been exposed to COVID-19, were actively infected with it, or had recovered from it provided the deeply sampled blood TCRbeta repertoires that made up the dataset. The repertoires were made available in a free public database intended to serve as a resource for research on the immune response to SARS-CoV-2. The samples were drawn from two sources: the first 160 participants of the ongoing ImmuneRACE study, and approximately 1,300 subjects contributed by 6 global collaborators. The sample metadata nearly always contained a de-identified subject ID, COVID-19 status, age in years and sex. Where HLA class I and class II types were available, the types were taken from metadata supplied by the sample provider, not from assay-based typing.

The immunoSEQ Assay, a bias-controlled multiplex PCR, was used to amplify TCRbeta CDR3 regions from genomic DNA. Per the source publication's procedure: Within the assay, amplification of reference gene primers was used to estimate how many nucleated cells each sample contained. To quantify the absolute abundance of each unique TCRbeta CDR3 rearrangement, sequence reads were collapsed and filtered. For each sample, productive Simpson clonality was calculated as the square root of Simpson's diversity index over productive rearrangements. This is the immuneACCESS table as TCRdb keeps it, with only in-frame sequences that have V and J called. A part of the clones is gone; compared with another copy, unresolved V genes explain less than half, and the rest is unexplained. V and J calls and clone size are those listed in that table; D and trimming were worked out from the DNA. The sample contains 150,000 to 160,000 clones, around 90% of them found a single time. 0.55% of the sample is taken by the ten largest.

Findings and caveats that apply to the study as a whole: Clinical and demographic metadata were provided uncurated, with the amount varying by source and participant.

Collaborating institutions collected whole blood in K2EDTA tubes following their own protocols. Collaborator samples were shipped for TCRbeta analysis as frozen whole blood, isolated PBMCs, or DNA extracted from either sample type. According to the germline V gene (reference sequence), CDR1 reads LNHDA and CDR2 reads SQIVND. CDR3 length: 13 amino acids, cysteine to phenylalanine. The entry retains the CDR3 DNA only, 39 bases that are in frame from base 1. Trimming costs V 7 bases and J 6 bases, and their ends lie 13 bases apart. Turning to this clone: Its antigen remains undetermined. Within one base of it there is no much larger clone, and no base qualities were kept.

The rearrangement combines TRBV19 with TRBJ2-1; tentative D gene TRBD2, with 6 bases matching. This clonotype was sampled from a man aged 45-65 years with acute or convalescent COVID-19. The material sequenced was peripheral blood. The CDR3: CASTAGGSNEQFF. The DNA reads TGTGCCAGTACTGCAGGAGGGAGCAATGAGCAGTTCTTC. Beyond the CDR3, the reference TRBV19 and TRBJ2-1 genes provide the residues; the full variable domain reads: DGGITQSPKYLFRKEGQNVTLSCEQNLNHDAMYWYRQDPGQGLRLIYYSQIVNDFQKGDIAEGYSVSREKKESFPLTVTSAQKNPTAFYLCASTAGGSNEQFFGPGTRLTVL.